This T cell receptor (beta chain) was recovered during a study of cytomegalovirus exposure and HLA in healthy donors. Study-wide points: Published work reported that the classifier diagnosed cytomegalovirus status with high specificity and sensitivity. In vitro work confirmed that three CMV-associated chains recognize CMV antigens. The study found most TCR sequences rare, yet found some public TCRs in many donors.

TCRdb's copy holds only in-frame clones and misses some; the assay was immunoSEQ multiplex PCR. The sample carries around 190,000 clones, roughly 85% recorded once. This CDR3 has 14 amino acids. CDR1 and CDR2 (germline): PRHDT, FYEKMQ (reference sequence). V was pared by 4 bases and J by 2 bases, with 11 bases between. From the 120-subject validation cohort, which was separate from the approximately 700-subject first cohort, the donors were drawn. Notes on this clone: The antigen is undetermined.

This TCR was recovered from a man between 18 and 29 years old in good health and CMV-seropositive. The sample taken for sequencing was PBMCs. The chain links TRBV13 to TRBJ2-5; TRBD2 might be the D (5 bases). This CDR3 is CASSYSSRQETQYF. The CDR3 nucleotides read TGTGCCAGCAGCTATTCTAGCAGACAAGAGACCCAGTACTTC.